Listed below are T cell receptor beta chains from one sample, sequenced in a study of T cell responses to AZD1222 COVID-19 vaccine. Sequenced by immunoSEQ multiplex PCR; TCRdb stores in-frame clones only, minus some. This sample has around 180,000 clones, with 85% to 90% found just once. Sequences were derived from peripheral blood, sampled on day 0 of AZD1222 vaccination. The receptors come from an adult in good health. The CDR3 runs from the conserved cysteine through the conserved F or W. D genes are given only for firm matches. Not all rows give a size; the values are once, few, many and, for expanded clones, a class.

clone_size,j_call,v_call,d_call,cdr3_nt,cdr3_aa
once,TRBJ1-1,TRBV25-1,TRBD1,TGTGCCAGCAGCCGAGACAGGGGGGCAGGAGCTTTCTTT,CASSRDRGAGAFF
NA,TRBJ1-1,TRBV27,NA,TGTGCCAGCAGTACCCCAGGGAGCCCCACTGAAGCTTTCTTT,CASSTPGSPTEAFF
NA,TRBJ1-2,TRBV11-1,NA,TGTGCCAGCAGCTTAGGCTCGCTGACCGCCGGCTATGGCTACACCTTC,CASSLGSLTAGYGYTF
NA,TRBJ1-2,TRBV28,NA,TGTGCCAGCAGCAAGACAGGCTATGGCTACACCTTC,CASSKTGYGYTF
once,TRBJ2-7,TRBV28,NA,TGTGCCAGCAGGCCGAATGGTCTGGGATCCTACGAGCAGTACTTC,CASRPNGLGSYEQYF
once,TRBJ2-3,TRBV27,TRBD2,TGTGCCAGCAGTTCGGGGCCGGGACTAACCCTTAGCGAAACGGATACGCAGTATTTT,CASSSGPGLTLSETDTQYF
NA,TRBJ2-5,TRBV7-9,TRBD2,TGTGCCAGCAGCCAACCGGGGGGGGAGACCCAGTACTTC,CASSQPGGETQYF
NA,TRBJ2-2,TRBV28,TRBD1,TGTGCCAGCAAGCCCCAGGGGGCGGGCACCGGGGAGCTGTTTTTT,CASKPQGAGTGELFF
NA,TRBJ2-1,TRBV3-1/TRBV3-2,NA,TGTGCCAGCAGCCACCGACAGGCTCGGTACAATGAGCAGTTCTTC,CASSHRQARYNEQFF
NA,TRBJ2-2,TRBV7-3,TRBD1,TGTGCCAGCAGCTCGACAGGGTTCCCCGGGGAGCTGTTTTTT,CASSSTGFPGELFF
NA,TRBJ2-5,TRBV5-1,TRBD2,TGCGCCAGCAGCTTGGCTAGCGGGGGAGTAGGAGAGACCCAGTACTTC,CASSLASGGVGETQYF
NA,TRBJ2-3,TRBV9,TRBD1,TGTGCCAGCAGCGTATCTCCCCCAGGGGGCATCGGCACAGATACGCAGTATTTT,CASSVSPPGGIGTDTQYF
NA,TRBJ2-2,TRBV10-3,TRBD1,TGTGCCATCAAGGGGGCATCGGACACCGGGGAGCTGTTTTTT,CAIKGASDTGELFF
few,TRBJ1-3,TRBV5-4,TRBD1,TGTGCCAGCAGCTGGGCAGGGGGCGCTGGAAACACCATATATTTT,CASSWAGGAGNTIYF